These T cell receptor beta chains were read from a single sample in a study of shared clonotypes between healthy human individuals. Some clones are missing from TCRdb's copy, which holds only in-frame ones; the method was immunoSEQ multiplex PCR. The sample shows about 490,000 clones, 60% to 80% of them seen only once. The material sequenced was PBMCs. All receptors come from a woman in her thirties or forties in good health. Some clones in this sample may be carry-over from other donors' samples. Both conserved end residues are part of each CDR3. Each record gives: V gene, D gene, clone size, J gene, CDR3 protein, CDR3 DNA. D genes are given only for firm matches. Expanded clones get a size class; other rows say once, few or many, or leave the size out.

v_gene: TRBV7-9; d_gene: -; abundance: few; j_gene: TRBJ2-2; CDR3aa: CASSFVNTGELFF; CDR3nt: TGTGCCAGCAGCTTTGTAAACACCGGGGAGCTGTTTTTT
v_gene: TRBV30; d_gene: -; abundance: -; j_gene: TRBJ2-3; CDR3aa: CAWSVSPDTQYF; CDR3nt: TGTGCCTGGAGTGTAAGCCCAGATACGCAGTATTTT
v_gene: TRBV6-5; d_gene: -; abundance: -; j_gene: TRBJ2-7; CDR3aa: CASSRPGGWQYF; CDR3nt: TGTGCCAGCAGTCGACCAGGGGGGTGGCAGTACTTC
v_gene: TRBV15; d_gene: -; abundance: -; j_gene: TRBJ2-4; CDR3aa: CATRELGGRAKNIQYF; CDR3nt: TGTGCCACCAGGGAATTGGGGGGAAGGGCCAAAAACATTCAGTACTTC
v_gene: TRBV2; d_gene: -; abundance: few; j_gene: TRBJ1-2; CDR3aa: CAVVAFGYTF; CDR3nt: TGTGCCGTGGTGGCGTTTGGCTACACCTTC
v_gene: TRBV11-2; d_gene: -; abundance: -; j_gene: TRBJ2-2; CDR3aa: CASSLRGTNTGELFF; CDR3nt: TGTGCCAGCAGCTTAAGGGGGACGAACACCGGGGAGCTGTTTTTT
v_gene: TRBV28; d_gene: -; abundance: few; j_gene: TRBJ1-5; CDR3aa: CASRADGNQPQHF; CDR3nt: TGTGCCAGCAGAGCGGACGGCAATCAGCCCCAGCATTTT
v_gene: TRBV4-3; d_gene: TRBD1; abundance: -; j_gene: TRBJ1-2; CDR3aa: CASSQGLGQGRYGYTF; CDR3nt: TGCGCCAGCAGCCAAGGTCTCGGACAGGGCCGATATGGCTACACCTTC
v_gene: TRBV6-4; d_gene: -; abundance: -; j_gene: TRBJ1-1; CDR3aa: CASSKVDNTEAFF; CDR3nt: TGTGCCAGCAGCAAAGTTGACAACACTGAAGCTTTCTTT
v_gene: TRBV20-1; d_gene: -; abundance: -; j_gene: TRBJ2-1; CDR3aa: CSAVWNEQFF; CDR3nt: TGCAGTGCTGTGTGGAATGAGCAGTTCTTC
v_gene: TRBV4-2; d_gene: TRBD1; abundance: many; j_gene: TRBJ1-4; CDR3aa: CASSRGQGRGRSEKLFF; CDR3nt: TGTGCCAGCAGCCGGGGACAGGGGCGGGGAAGAAGTGAAAAACTGTTTTTT
v_gene: TRBV18; d_gene: TRBD1; abundance: -; j_gene: TRBJ2-2; CDR3aa: CASSPPGGQGHTGELFF; CDR3nt: TGTGCCAGCTCACCGCCTGGGGGACAGGGCCACACCGGGGAGCTGTTTTTT
v_gene: TRBV6-6; d_gene: TRBD1; abundance: once; j_gene: TRBJ1-6; CDR3aa: CASRGDSFSYNSPLHF; CDR3nt: TGTGCCAGCAGAGGGGACAGTTTCTCCTATAATTCACCCCTCCACTTT
v_gene: TRBV6-5; d_gene: -; abundance: -; j_gene: TRBJ1-2; CDR3aa: CASSSPMRSSNYGYTF; CDR3nt: TGTGCCAGCAGTTCACCAATGAGATCCTCTAACTATGGCTACACCTTC
v_gene: TRBV7-9; d_gene: -; abundance: few; j_gene: TRBJ1-4; CDR3aa: CASSLDGTKSEKLFF; CDR3nt: TGTGCCAGCAGCTTAGACGGGACGAAGAGTGAAAAACTGTTTTTT
v_gene: TRBV7-8; d_gene: TRBD2; abundance: -; j_gene: TRBJ2-7; CDR3aa: CASSLDGTSGNYEQYF; CDR3nt: TGTGCCAGCAGCTTAGACGGGACTAGCGGTAACTACGAGCAGTACTTC
v_gene: TRBV4-1; d_gene: -; abundance: -; j_gene: TRBJ2-7; CDR3aa: CASSQPENYEQYF; CDR3nt: TGCGCCAGCAGCCAACCAGAAAACTACGAGCAGTACTTC
v_gene: TRBV5-1; d_gene: -; abundance: -; j_gene: TRBJ2-5; CDR3aa: CASSSGTQETQYF; CDR3nt: TGCGCCAGCAGCTCGGGGACCCAGGAGACCCAGTACTTC